The 11 T cell receptor beta chains in this list originate from one sample, sequenced in a study of regulatory T cells in long-lasting Graves disease. The time point was: newly diagnosed GD, antithyroid drugs for less than 3 months. Scientists built the TCR library using RNA that was extracted from PBMCs. Construction of TCR beta libraries relied on iRepertoire HTBI primers and on Arm-PCR targeting CDR3 regions. TCRdb reprocessed the multiplex PCR reads via MiXCR and lists one record per CDR3 protein. The sample has 400,000 to 500,000 distinct CDR3 sequences; roughly 15% are singletons. The same sample was also studied in work on T cells in Graves' hyperthyroidism and ophthalmopathy.

The sequencing here drew on peripheral blood mononuclear cells (PBMCs), taken at new diagnosis, from a patient treated with antithyroid drugs. Every receptor here comes from a woman aged 45-65 years with Graves disease.

The table lists this clonotype with many counts. The rearrangement joins TRBV5-1 to TRBJ2-7; TRBD2 is a possible D gene (5 bases). V was trimmed by 3 bases and J by 2 bases, leaving 15 bases between them. Germline values: CDR1 SGHRS, CDR2 YFSETQ. This CDR3 is 15 amino acids long. In nucleotides, the CDR3 is TGCGCCAGCAGCTCGGAGGACGCCTCGACCTACGAGCAGTACTTC. It specifies CASSSEDASTYEQYF.

Many counts were recorded for this clonotype. V gene TRBV2 combines with J gene TRBJ2-1, with 8 positions matching TRBD2. CDR1 and CDR2 from the germline V gene are SNHLY and FYNNEI. The length of the CDR3 is 13 residues. V shed 7 bases and J 1 base; nucleotides not matched to a gene: 0. CDR3: CASKRESYNEQFF. As DNA, the CDR3 is TGTGCCAGCAAGCGGGAGTCCTACAATGAGCAGTTCTTC.

This clonotype was observed many times. This sequence joins TRBV2 and TRBJ2-5; 9 nucleotides match TRBD1. V shed 7 bases and J 3 bases; nucleotides not matched to a gene: 3. CDR3 length: 13 amino acids. Germline V gene lookup returns CDR1 SNHLY and CDR2 FYNNEI. The chain's CDR3 is CASTGTGKETQYF. CDR3 nucleotide sequence: TGTGCCAGCACCGGGACAGGGAAAGAGACCCAGTACTTC.

This clonotype occurred a few times. The chain joins TRBV10-1 to TRBJ2-5; D possibly corresponds to TRBD1 (6 bases). CDR1 is WNHNN and CDR2 is SYGVQD in the germline V gene (reference sequence). V lost 7 bases and J lost 5, with 14 bases in between. The CDR3 covers 13 residues. CDR3 loop: CASTTGIIETQYF. CDR3 bases: TGCGCCAGCACCACAGGGATTATCGAGACCCAGTACTTC.

The table lists this clonotype with many counts. V gene TRBV3-1 combines with J gene TRBJ2-7; TRBD2 is a possible D gene (5 bases). V dropped 1 base and J dropped 2 bases, with 9 bases sitting between them. The CDR3 runs 14 residues. Germline V gives CDR1 LGHDT, CDR2 YNNKEL (reference sequence). CDR3 sequence (DNA): TGTGCCAGCAGCCAAGCGGGATTCCCCTACGAGCAGTACTTC. Translated: CASSQAGFPYEQYF.

This clonotype was detected only a few times. The chain couples TRBV27 to TRBJ1-5; D not certain. The V end was cut by 7 bases, the J end by 5 bases, with 12 bases between. The CDR3 has 13 amino acids. Per the germline V gene, CDR1 is MNHEY and CDR2 is SMNVEV (reference sequence). CDR3 DNA: TGTGCCAGCATCGCGGGTTGTGATCAGCCCCAGCATTTT. Translating gives CASIAGCDQPQHF.

This clonotype has a handful of counts. V and J are TRBV20-1 and TRBJ2-7; perhaps D is TRBD1 or TRBD2 (5 bases each). Trimming left V 5 bases short and J 3 bases short, with 26 bases between. Germline CDR1 and CDR2: DFQATT and SNEGSKA (reference sequence). The CDR3 is 17 residues long. The CDR3: CSASNPGPRRLSYEQYF. For the CDR3, the DNA is TGCAGTGCTTCCAATCCGGGACCCCGTCGGCTGAGCTACGAGCAGTACTTC.

This clonotype was observed a few times. CDR3 protein: CSASVLSLASGEGNTDTQYF. The CDR3 DNA reads TGCAGTGCTAGCGTTTTGTCTCTGGCGAGCGGGGAAGGGAATACAGATACGCAGTATTTT. The chain joins TRBV20-1 to TRBJ2-3; 7 positions match TRBD2. The germline V gene has CDR1 DFQATT and CDR2 SNEGSKA (reference sequence). Unmatched junction bases numbered 24, after V lost 3 bases and J lost 3 bases. This CDR3 region has 20 residues.

This clonotype has a count of ten or more. The chain employs TRBV9 and TRBJ2-3; possibly TRBD1 or TRBD2 for D (5 bases each). CDR1 is SGDLS, CDR2 YYNGEE, per germline. The CDR3 covers 16 residues. V was clipped by 3 bases and J by 2 bases, with 16 bases between them. The CDR3 sequence is CASSGGVAGLTDTQYF. In DNA form, the CDR3 reads TGTGCCAGCAGCGGAGGGGTTGCGGGTCTCACAGATACGCAGTATTTT.

The genes are TRBV7-9 and TRBJ2-3; TRBD2 agrees at 8 bases. The junction had 9 bases not matched to a gene; V was cut back by 5 bases and J by 2 bases. This CDR3 is 16 amino acids long. The germline gives CDR1 SEHNR, CDR2 FQNEAQ (reference sequence). DNA for the CDR3: TGTGCCAGCAGCGCCCAACTAGCGGAGGACACAGATACGCAGTATTTT. Residues: CASSAQLAEDTDTQYF.

This clonotype showed up many times. The chain couples TRBV3-1 to TRBJ2-3, with TRBD2 matching 9 bases. Trimming removed 7 bases from V and 8 bases from J; junction bases left unmatched: 10. The CDR3 totals 14 residues. Germline lookup yields CDR1 LGHDT and CDR2 YNNKEL (reference sequence). The CDR3 protein is CASMDGGRAGTQYF. DNA for the CDR3: TGTGCCAGCATGGACGGCGGGAGGGCAGGTACGCAGTATTTT.